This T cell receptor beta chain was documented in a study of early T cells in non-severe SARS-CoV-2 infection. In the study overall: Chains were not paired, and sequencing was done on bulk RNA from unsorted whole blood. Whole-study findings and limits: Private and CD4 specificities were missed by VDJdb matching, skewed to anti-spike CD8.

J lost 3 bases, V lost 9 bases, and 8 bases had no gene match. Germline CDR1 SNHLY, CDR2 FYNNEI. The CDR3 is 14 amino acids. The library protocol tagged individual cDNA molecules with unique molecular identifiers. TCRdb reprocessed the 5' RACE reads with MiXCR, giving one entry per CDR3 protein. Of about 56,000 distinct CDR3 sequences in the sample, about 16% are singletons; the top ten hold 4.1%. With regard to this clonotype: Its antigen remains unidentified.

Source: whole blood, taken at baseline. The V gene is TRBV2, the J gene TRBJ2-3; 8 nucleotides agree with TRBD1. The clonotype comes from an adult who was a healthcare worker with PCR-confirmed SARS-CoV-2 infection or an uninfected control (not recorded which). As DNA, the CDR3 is TGTGCCAGTCTAATCGGACAGGGAACAGATACGCAGTATTTT. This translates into CASLIGQGTDTQYF.